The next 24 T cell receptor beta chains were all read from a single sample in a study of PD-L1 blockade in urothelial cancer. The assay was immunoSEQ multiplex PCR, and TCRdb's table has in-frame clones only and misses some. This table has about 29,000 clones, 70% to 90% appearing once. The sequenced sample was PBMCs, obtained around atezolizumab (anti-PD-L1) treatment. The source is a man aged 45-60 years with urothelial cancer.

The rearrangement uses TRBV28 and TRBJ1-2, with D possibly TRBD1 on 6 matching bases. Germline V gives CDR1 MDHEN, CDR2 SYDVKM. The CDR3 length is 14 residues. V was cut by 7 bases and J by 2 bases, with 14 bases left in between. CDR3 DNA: TGTGCCAGCAAGTGGGGGCGAGGGAACTATGGCTACACCTTC. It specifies CASKWGRGNYGYTF.

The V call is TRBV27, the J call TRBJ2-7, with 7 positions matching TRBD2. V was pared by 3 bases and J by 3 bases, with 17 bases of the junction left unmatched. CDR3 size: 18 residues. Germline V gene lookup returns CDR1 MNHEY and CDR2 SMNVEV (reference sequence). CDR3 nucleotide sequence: TGTGCCAGCAGTTTGCGAGCGGGACCCTCCGGGAAGATCTACGAGCAGTACTTC. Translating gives CASSLRAGPSGKIYEQYF.

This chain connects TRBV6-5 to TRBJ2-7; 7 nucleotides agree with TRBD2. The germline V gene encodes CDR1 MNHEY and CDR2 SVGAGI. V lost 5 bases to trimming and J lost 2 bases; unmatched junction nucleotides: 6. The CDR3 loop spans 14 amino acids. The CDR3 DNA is TGTGCCAGCAGTCCCCTAGCGGCAACCTACGAGCAGTACTTC. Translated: CASSPLAATYEQYF.

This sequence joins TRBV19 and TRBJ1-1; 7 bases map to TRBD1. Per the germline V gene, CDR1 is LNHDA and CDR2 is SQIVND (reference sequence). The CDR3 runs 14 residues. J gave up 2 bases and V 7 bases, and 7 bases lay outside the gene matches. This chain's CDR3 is CASTRTGSNTEAFF. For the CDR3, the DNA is TGTGCCAGTACCAGGACAGGATCCAACACTGAAGCTTTCTTT.

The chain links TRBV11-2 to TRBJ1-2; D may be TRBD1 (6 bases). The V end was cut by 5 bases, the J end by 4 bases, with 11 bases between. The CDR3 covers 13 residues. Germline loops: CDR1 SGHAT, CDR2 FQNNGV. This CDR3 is CASSADRIYGYTF. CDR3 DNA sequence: TGTGCCAGCAGCGCGGACAGAATCTATGGCTACACCTTC.

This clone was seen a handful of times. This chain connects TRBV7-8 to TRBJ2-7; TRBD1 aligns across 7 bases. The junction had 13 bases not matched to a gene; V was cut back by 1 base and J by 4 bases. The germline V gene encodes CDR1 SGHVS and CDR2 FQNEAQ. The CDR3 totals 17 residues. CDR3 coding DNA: TGTGCCAGCAGCTTAGAGACCGGGACAGTGCGTACGTACGAGCAGTACTTC. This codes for CASSLETGTVRTYEQYF.

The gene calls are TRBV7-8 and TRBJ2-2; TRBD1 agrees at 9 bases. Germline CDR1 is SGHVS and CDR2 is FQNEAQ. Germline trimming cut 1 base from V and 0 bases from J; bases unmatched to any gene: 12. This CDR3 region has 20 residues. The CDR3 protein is CASSLGARDRANSNTGELFF. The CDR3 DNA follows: TGTGCCAGCAGCTTAGGGGCCCGGGACAGGGCGAATTCGAACACCGGGGAGCTGTTTTTT.

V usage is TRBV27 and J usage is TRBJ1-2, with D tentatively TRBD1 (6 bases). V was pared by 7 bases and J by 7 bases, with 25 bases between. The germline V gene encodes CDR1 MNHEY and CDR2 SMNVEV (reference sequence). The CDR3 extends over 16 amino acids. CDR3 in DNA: TGTGCCAGCAACACGGTGAAGGGGATACAAGGGGGTGGCTACACCTTC. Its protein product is CASNTVKGIQGGGYTF.

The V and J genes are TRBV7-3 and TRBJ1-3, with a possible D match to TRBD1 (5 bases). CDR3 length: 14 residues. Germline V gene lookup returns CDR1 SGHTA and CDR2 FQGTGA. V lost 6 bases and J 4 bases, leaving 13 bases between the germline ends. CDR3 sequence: CASSSGVGGNTIYF. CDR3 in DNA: TGTGCCAGCAGTTCGGGGGTGGGCGGAAACACCATATATTTT.

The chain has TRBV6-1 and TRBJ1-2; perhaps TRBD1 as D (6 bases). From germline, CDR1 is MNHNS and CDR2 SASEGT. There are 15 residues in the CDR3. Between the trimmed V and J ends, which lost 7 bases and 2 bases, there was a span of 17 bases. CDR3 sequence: CASTPDPTGNYGYTF. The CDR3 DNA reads TGTGCCAGCACCCCCGACCCGACAGGAAACTATGGCTACACCTTC.

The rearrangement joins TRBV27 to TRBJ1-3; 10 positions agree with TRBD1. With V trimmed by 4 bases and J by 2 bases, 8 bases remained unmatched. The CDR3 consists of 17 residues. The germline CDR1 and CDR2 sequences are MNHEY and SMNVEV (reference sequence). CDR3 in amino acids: CASSSGQGKVTGNTIYF. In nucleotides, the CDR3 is TGTGCCAGCAGTTCGGGACAGGGGAAAGTTACTGGAAACACCATATATTTT.

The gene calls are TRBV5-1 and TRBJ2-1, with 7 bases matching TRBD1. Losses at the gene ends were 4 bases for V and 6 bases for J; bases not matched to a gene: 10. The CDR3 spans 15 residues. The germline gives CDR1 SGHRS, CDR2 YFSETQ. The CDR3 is CASSITGDVFNEQFF. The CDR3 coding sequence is TGCGCCAGCAGCATAACAGGGGACGTATTCAATGAGCAGTTCTTC.

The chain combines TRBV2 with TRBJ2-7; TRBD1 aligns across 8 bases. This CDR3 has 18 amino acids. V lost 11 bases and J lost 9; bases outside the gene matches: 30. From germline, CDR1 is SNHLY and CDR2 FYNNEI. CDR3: CAQDPAPRQGTTGGGQYF. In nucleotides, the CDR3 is TGTGCCCAGGACCCCGCGCCCCGACAGGGGACCACGGGTGGCGGGCAGTACTTC.

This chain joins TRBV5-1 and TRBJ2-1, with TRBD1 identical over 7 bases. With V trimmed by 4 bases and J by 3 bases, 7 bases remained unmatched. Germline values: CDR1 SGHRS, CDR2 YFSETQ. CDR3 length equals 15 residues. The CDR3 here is CASSLGQINYNEQFF. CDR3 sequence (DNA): TGCGCCAGCAGCCTGGGACAGATTAACTACAATGAGCAGTTCTTC.

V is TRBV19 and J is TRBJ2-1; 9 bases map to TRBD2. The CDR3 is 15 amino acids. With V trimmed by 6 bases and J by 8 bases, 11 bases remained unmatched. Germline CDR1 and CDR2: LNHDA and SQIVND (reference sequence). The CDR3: CASSLKGLAPYEQFF. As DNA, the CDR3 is TGTGCCAGTAGCCTCAAGGGACTAGCTCCTTATGAGCAGTTCTTC.

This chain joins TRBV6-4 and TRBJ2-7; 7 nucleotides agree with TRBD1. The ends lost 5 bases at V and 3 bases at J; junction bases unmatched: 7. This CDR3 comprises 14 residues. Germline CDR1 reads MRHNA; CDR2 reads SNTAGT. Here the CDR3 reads CASSRSGQLYEQYF. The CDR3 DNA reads TGTGCCAGCAGTAGATCGGGACAGCTCTACGAGCAGTACTTC.

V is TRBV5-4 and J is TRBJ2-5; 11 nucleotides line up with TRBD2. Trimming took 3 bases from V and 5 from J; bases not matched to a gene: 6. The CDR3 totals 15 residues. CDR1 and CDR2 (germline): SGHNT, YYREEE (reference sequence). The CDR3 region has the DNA TGTGCCAGCAGCTCTGGACTAGCGGGTCAGGAGACCCAGTACTTC. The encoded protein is CASSSGLAGQETQYF.

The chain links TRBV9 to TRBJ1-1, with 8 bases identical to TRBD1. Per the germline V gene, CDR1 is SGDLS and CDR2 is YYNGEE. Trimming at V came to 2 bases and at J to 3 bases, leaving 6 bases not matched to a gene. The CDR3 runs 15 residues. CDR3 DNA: TGTGCCAGCAGCGTGGGCAGGGGGCGGGACACTGAAGCTTTCTTT. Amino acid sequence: CASSVGRGRDTEAFF.

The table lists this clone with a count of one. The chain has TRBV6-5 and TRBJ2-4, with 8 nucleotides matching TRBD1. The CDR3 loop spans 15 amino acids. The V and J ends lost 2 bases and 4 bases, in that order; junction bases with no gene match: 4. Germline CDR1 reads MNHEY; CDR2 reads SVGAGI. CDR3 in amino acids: CASSYTTGVKNIQYF. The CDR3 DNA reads TGTGCCAGCAGTTACACGACAGGGGTAAAAAACATTCAGTACTTC.

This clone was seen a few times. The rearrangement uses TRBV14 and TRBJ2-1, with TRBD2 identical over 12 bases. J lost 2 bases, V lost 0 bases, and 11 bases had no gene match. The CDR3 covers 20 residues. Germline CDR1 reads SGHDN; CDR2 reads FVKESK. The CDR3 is CASSQDLASGRVIPYNEQFF. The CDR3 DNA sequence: TGTGCCAGCAGCCAAGATTTAGCTAGCGGGAGGGTAATCCCCTACAATGAGCAGTTCTTC.

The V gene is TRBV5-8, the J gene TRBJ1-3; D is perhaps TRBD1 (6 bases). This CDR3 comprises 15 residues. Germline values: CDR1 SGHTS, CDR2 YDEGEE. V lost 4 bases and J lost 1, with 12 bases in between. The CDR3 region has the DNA TGTGCCAGCAGCCAAGGGACATCTTCTGGAAACACCATATATTTT. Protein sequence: CASSQGTSSGNTIYF. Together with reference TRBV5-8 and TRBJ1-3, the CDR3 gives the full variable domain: EAGVTQSPTHLIKTRGQQATLRCSPISGHTSVYWYQQALGLGLQFLLWYDEGEERNRGNFPPRFSGRQFPNYSSELNVNALELEDSALYLCASSQGTSSGNTIYFGEGSWLTVV.

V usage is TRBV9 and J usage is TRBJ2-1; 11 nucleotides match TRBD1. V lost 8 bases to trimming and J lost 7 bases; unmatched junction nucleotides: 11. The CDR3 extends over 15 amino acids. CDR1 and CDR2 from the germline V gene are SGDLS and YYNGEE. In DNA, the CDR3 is TGTGCCAGTAACCGGGACAGGGGGATGAAAAATGAGCAGTTCTTC. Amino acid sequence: CASNRDRGMKNEQFF.

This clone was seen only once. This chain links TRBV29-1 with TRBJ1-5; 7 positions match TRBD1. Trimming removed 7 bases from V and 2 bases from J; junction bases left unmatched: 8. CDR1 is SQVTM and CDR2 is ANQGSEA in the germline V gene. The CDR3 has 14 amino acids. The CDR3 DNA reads TGCAGCGCGCTTACAGGGGCTGGCAATCAGCCCCAGCATTTT. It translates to CSALTGAGNQPQHF.

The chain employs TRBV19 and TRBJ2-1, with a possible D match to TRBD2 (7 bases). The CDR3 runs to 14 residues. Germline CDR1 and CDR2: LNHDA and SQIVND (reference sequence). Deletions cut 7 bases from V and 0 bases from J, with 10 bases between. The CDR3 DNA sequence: TGTGCCAGTAATGGGGGGGCCTCCTACAATGAGCAGTTCTTC. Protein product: CASNGGASYNEQFF. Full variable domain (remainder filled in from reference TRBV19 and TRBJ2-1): DGGITQSPKYLFRKEGQNVTLSCEQNLNHDAMYWYRQDPGQGLRLIYYSQIVNDFQKGDIAEGYSVSREKKESFPLTVTSAQKNPTAFYLCASNGGASYNEQFFGPGTRLTVL.